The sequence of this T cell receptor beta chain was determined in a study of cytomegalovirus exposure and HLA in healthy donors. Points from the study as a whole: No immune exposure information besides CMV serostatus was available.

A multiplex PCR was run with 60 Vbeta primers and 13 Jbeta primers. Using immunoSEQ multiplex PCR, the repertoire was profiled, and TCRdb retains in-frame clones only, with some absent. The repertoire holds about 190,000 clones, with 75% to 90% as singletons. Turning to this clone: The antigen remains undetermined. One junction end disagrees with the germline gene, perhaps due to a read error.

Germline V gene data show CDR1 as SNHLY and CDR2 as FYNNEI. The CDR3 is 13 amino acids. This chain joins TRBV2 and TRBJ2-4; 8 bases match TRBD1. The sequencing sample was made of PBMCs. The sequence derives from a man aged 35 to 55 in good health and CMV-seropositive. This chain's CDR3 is CASREGQGGIQYF. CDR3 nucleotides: TGTGCCAGCAGGGAAGGACAGGGTGGCATTCAGTACTTC. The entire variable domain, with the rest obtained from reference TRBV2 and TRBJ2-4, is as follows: EPEVTQTPSHQVTQMGQEVILRCVPISNHLYFYWYRQILGQKVEFLVSFYNNEISEKSEIFDDQFSVERPDGSNFTLKIRSTKLEDSAMYFCASREGQGGIQYFGAGTRLSVL.